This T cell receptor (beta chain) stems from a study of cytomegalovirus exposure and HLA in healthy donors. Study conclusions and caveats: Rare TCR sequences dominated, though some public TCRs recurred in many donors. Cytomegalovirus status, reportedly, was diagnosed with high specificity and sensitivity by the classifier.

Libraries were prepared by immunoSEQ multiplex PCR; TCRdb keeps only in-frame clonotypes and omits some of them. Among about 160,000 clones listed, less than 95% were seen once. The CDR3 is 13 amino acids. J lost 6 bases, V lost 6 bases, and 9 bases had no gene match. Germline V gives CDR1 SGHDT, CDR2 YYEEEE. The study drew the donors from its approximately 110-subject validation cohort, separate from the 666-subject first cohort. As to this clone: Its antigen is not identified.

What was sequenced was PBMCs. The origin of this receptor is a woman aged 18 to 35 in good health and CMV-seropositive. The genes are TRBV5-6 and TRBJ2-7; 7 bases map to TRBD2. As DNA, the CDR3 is TGTGCCAGCAAAGCGGGACCCCTTCGCGAGCAGTACTTC. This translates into CASKAGPLREQYF.